Each of the 27 T cell receptor beta chains below was sequenced from the same sample in a study of shared clonotypes between healthy human individuals. The table came from immunoSEQ multiplex PCR; TCRdb's copy has only in-frame clones and leaves some out. In the table there are around 610,000 clones, about 96% of which are singletons. Terminally differentiated effector memory CD45RA+ cells were left out of the naive CD8 fraction, which was CD45RO-negative and positively selected for CCR7. The source material was naive CD8+ T cells sorted from blood. These receptor sequences come from a woman aged 25 to 39 in good health.

The chain has TRBV28 and TRBJ2-7; 9 bases match TRBD2. Germline CDR1 is MDHEN and CDR2 is SYDVKM. V shed 8 bases, J shed 7 bases, and the junction held 12 bases outside the gene matches. The CDR3 is 14 residues long. CDR3: CASLEVAGVGEQYF. CDR3 coding DNA: TGTGCCAGCTTAGAGGTAGCGGGAGTAGGGGAGCAGTACTTC. Variable domain in full (rest from reference TRBV28 and TRBJ2-7): DVKVTQSSRYLVKRTGEKVFLECVQDMDHENMFWYRQDPGLGLRLIYFSYDVKMKEKGDIPEGYSVSREKKERFSLILESASTNQTSMYLCASLEVAGVGEQYFGPGTRLTVT.

This chain uses TRBV6-7 with TRBJ1-2, with 10 bases lining up with TRBD1. TRBV6-7 is an ORF, with its function uncertain. V lost 2 bases to trimming and J lost 8 bases; unmatched junction nucleotides: 14. The CDR3 length is 17 residues. CDR3 sequence: CASSYPRVQGQGEGYTF. CDR3 nucleotide sequence: TGTGCCAGCAGTTACCCCCGGGTACAAGGACAGGGGGAAGGCTACACCTTC.

This sequence joins TRBV4-1 and TRBJ2-7; D is uncertain. The V gene's germline CDR1 is MGHRA and CDR2 YSYEKL. This CDR3 is built from 14 residues. V was cut by 0 bases and J by 1 base, with 7 bases left in between. The CDR3 bases are TGCGCCAGCAGCCAAGATGCGGAGTCCTACGAGCAGTACTTC. It encodes CASSQDAESYEQYF.

This chain uses TRBV5-4 with TRBJ2-1; weak D call: TRBD2 (5 bases). The CDR3 extends over 14 amino acids. V was pared by 2 bases and J by 6 bases, with 12 bases between. CDR1 and CDR2 from the germline V gene are SGHNT and YYREEE (reference sequence). The CDR3 DNA reads TGTGCCAGCAGCTTACTAGGAGTCCCCAATGAGCAGTTCTTC. Its translation is CASSLLGVPNEQFF.

The V and J genes are TRBV15 and TRBJ1-5, with TRBD1 matching 9 bases. CDR1 and CDR2 (germline): LNHNV, YYDKDF (reference sequence). CDR3 length: 14 residues. Trimming at V came to 3 bases and at J to 7 bases, leaving 4 bases not matched to a gene. The CDR3 loop reads CATSSGQGNQPQHF. DNA of the CDR3: TGTGCCACCAGCAGCGGACAGGGGAACCAGCCCCAGCATTTT. Drawing the rest from reference TRBV15 and TRBJ1-5, the complete variable domain is DAMVIQNPRYQVTQFGKPVTLSCSQTLNHNVMYWYQQKSSQAPKLLFHYYDKDFNNEADTPDNFQSRRPNTSFCFLDIRSPGLGDTAMYLCATSSGQGNQPQHFGDGTRLSIL.

The J gene is TRBJ1-1, the V gene TRBV27; no clear D gene. V gave up 1 base and J gave up 3 bases, with 12 bases separating them. Germline-derived CDR1 and CDR2 are MNHEY and SMNVEV (reference sequence). This CDR3 has 15 residues. This CDR3 reads CASSLYRGEDTEAFF. The CDR3 region has the DNA TGTGCCAGCAGTTTATATCGGGGTGAGGACACTGAAGCTTTCTTT.

The chain carries TRBV28 and TRBJ2-5; D gene ambiguous. Judging by the DNA end, TRBJ2-7 fits better; the J call may be wrong. There are 12 residues in the CDR3. The V gene's germline CDR1 is MDHEN and CDR2 SYDVKM. DNA of the CDR3: TGTGCCAGCAGCCCCACTAAGTACGAGCAGTACTTC. Translated, it gives CASSPTKYEQYF.

The V gene is TRBV27, the J gene TRBJ2-7, with D possibly matching TRBD2 (6 bases). Trimming shortened V by 4 bases and J by 5 bases, and 18 bases separated the two germline ends. Germline V CDR1 and CDR2: MNHEY, SMNVEV (reference sequence). CDR3 length equals 15 residues. DNA of the CDR3: TGTGCCAGCAGTTGGGGTCCCGGGACTGGCGACGAGCAGTACTTC. Translated: CASSWGPGTGDEQYF.

The sample holds one count of this clone. The V gene is TRBV9, the J gene TRBJ1-1; D is unresolved. CDR3 size: 15 residues. V lost 0 bases, J lost 6 bases, and 15 bases lay in between. Per germline, CDR1 SGDLS and CDR2 YYNGEE. The CDR3 DNA is TGTGCCAGCAGCGTAGTTAAGATCGGTGCGGCTGAAGCTTTCTTT. It yields the protein CASSVVKIGAAEAFF.

This chain uses TRBV2 with TRBJ2-1; 12 nucleotides agree with TRBD2. V shed 6 bases and J 7 bases; nucleotides not matched to a gene: 10. This CDR3 spans 16 amino acids. The germline gives CDR1 SNHLY, CDR2 FYNNEI. CDR3 in DNA: TGTGCCAGCAGAGCGAGACTAGCGGGAGTTCGGAATGAGCAGTTCTTC. Protein product: CASRARLAGVRNEQFF.

This chain uses TRBV2 with TRBJ2-5, with 7 bases aligning to TRBD2. Trimming at V came to 7 bases and at J to 5 bases, leaving 10 bases not matched to a gene. The germline CDR1 and CDR2 sequences are SNHLY and FYNNEI. CDR3 length: 14 amino acids. The CDR3 nucleotides read TGTGCCAGCAAGGGCCCGGGAGGTGGCGAGACCCAGTACTTC. Translation gives CASKGPGGGETQYF.

This clone was found once. This chain links TRBV29-1 with TRBJ2-1; tentative D call: TRBD2 (5 bases). The V end was cut by 4 bases, the J end by 4 bases, with 11 bases between. From germline, CDR1 is SQVTM and CDR2 ANQGSEA. The CDR3 is 13 amino acids. This CDR3 is CSVGPRGYNEQFF. CDR3 nucleotides: TGCAGCGTTGGGCCCCGAGGGTACAATGAGCAGTTCTTC.

V gene TRBV27 combines with J gene TRBJ2-3; D is perhaps TRBD2 (6 bases). Per germline, CDR1 MNHEY and CDR2 SMNVEV (reference sequence). Trimming removed 6 bases from V and 1 base from J, with 8 bases in between. The CDR3 covers 13 residues. CDR3 amino acids: CASRSSGTDTQYF. The CDR3, as DNA: TGTGCCAGCAGATCTAGCGGCACAGATACGCAGTATTTT.

V usage is TRBV7-9 and J usage is TRBJ1-2, with 8 bases fitting TRBD1. CDR3 length equals 15 residues. J was trimmed by 3 bases and V by 5 bases; bases with no gene match: 8. The germline CDR1 and CDR2 sequences are SEHNR and FQNEAQ (reference sequence). In DNA, the CDR3 is TGTGCCAGCAGCCTCCGGACAGGGAAAGACTATGGCTACACCTTC. This translates into CASSLRTGKDYGYTF.

The V and J genes are TRBV7-8 and TRBJ2-5; TRBD1 is a possible D gene (6 bases). Germline V CDR1 and CDR2: SGHVS, FQNEAQ. Trimming pared 2 bases from V and 2 bases from J, leaving 15 bases between. CDR3 length equals 16 residues. This CDR3 is CASSLYPRTDQETQYF. The CDR3 bases are TGTGCCAGCAGCTTATATCCGCGGACAGATCAAGAGACCCAGTACTTC.

The chain carries TRBV25-1 and TRBJ2-7, with D maybe TRBD1 (6 bases). This CDR3 spans 18 amino acids. V dropped 5 bases and J dropped 4 bases, with 27 bases sitting between them. Looked up from germline, CDR1 is MGHDK and CDR2 is SYGVNS. CDR3 nucleotides: TGTGCCAGCAGTTGGCGTCCACCTAGAAGGGACAACACTTACGAGCAGTACTTC. This sequence encodes CASSWRPPRRDNTYEQYF.

V and J are TRBV27 and TRBJ2-7; 7 bases map to TRBD2. V was clipped by 5 bases and J by 2 bases; unmatched bases: 15. CDR1 MNHEY and CDR2 SMNVEV come from the germline V gene (reference sequence). The length of the CDR3 is 17 residues. As DNA, the CDR3 is TGTGCCAGCAGTGAACGCCAGATGATAGCGGGTGCCTACGAGCAGTACTTC. Residues: CASSERQMIAGAYEQYF.

Only a few counts were recorded for this clone. The rearrangement joins TRBV20-1 to TRBJ2-1; D not certain. V lost 6 bases and J 9 bases, leaving 12 bases between the germline ends. Per the germline V gene, CDR1 is DFQATT and CDR2 is SNEGSKA (reference sequence). This CDR3 has 11 amino acids. The CDR3 sequence: CSAQSLVEQFF. For the CDR3, the DNA is TGCAGTGCCCAAAGTTTGGTTGAGCAGTTCTTC.

This clone was found once. The rearrangement links TRBV4-1 to TRBJ2-5; possible D gene TRBD1, 6 bases. Trimming left V 1 base short and J 5 bases short, with 17 bases between. Germline CDR1 reads MGHRA; CDR2 reads YSYEKL. The CDR3 contains 16 residues. The CDR3: CASSQGWSGVKETQYF. The CDR3 DNA sequence: TGCGCCAGCAGCCAAGGTTGGTCAGGGGTTAAGGAGACCCAGTACTTC.

V gene TRBV20-1 combines with J gene TRBJ2-1; D is unclear. Germline V CDR1 and CDR2: DFQATT, SNEGSKA (reference sequence). Trimming took 6 bases from V and 9 from J, leaving 12 bases between them. The CDR3 has 11 residues. Here the CDR3 DNA reads TGCAGTGCCCCCCTAGTTGGTGAGCAGTTCTTC. It translates to CSAPLVGEQFF.

The chain couples TRBV28 to TRBJ1-1, with D unresolved. Germline CDR1 is MDHEN and CDR2 is SYDVKM. This CDR3 has 12 amino acids. The V end was cut by 6 bases, the J end by 0 bases, with 5 bases between. The CDR3 coding sequence is TGTGCCAGCAGCTCCATGAACACTGAAGCTTTCTTT. This translates into CASSSMNTEAFF. The full variable domain, its missing parts supplied by reference TRBV28 and TRBJ1-1, is DVKVTQSSRYLVKRTGEKVFLECVQDMDHENMFWYRQDPGLGLRLIYFSYDVKMKEKGDIPEGYSVSREKKERFSLILESASTNQTSMYLCASSSMNTEAFFGQGTRLTVV.

The CDR3 DNA reads as TGTGCCAGCAGTGGGGAACAGGGGGAAGGCAATCAGCCCCAGCATTTT. It is translated as CASSGEQGEGNQPQHF. The chain uses TRBV27 and TRBJ1-5, with 8 bases lining up with TRBD1. The ends lost 5 bases at V and 2 bases at J; junction bases unmatched: 8. Looked up from germline, CDR1 is MNHEY and CDR2 is SMNVEV (reference sequence). This CDR3 region has 16 residues.

This rearrangement joins TRBV27 to TRBJ2-7; TRBD2 agrees at 8 bases. This CDR3 contains 15 residues. With V trimmed by 6 bases and J by 2 bases, 9 bases remained unmatched. Germline V lookup: CDR1 MNHEY, CDR2 SMNVEV (reference sequence). The CDR3 DNA reads as TGTGCCAGCAGAATTAGCGGGATCGATACCTACGAGCAGTACTTC. Translated: CASRISGIDTYEQYF.

In regard to this clone: The sample contains more than one DNA sequence encoding this CDR3. V usage is TRBV28 and J usage is TRBJ2-7; D might be TRBD1 (5 bases). Trimming cost V 5 bases and J 5 bases, with 16 bases left between them. Germline V gene sequence: CDR1 MDHEN, CDR2 SYDVKM. The CDR3 covers 14 residues. This chain's CDR3 is CASSVTGGPNEQYF. CDR3 coding DNA: TGTGCCAGCAGTGTAACAGGCGGACCGAACGAGCAGTACTTC.

The chain carries TRBV28 and TRBJ2-7; the D gene is possibly TRBD2 (5 bases). Trimming left V 7 bases short and J 0 bases short, with 19 bases between. CDR3 length: 16 residues. From germline, CDR1 is MDHEN and CDR2 SYDVKM. DNA of the CDR3: TGTGCCAGCAATCCGTCGGCGGGTACTAGCTCCTACGAGCAGTACTTC. Translating it yields CASNPSAGTSSYEQYF.

This sequence joins TRBV28 and TRBJ1-4, with 9 bases fitting TRBD1. CDR3 length: 15 residues. Trimming cost V 5 bases and J 7 bases; bases outside gene matches: 8. The germline V gene encodes CDR1 MDHEN and CDR2 SYDVKM. The CDR3 sequence is CASSPRQGGSEKLFF. CDR3 in DNA: TGTGCCAGCAGTCCTAGACAGGGGGGAAGTGAAAAACTGTTTTTT.

The V gene is TRBV28, the J gene TRBJ1-4, with TRBD1 identical over 8 bases. Germline CDR1 reads MDHEN; CDR2 reads SYDVKM. The CDR3 covers 17 residues. The junction had 13 bases not matched to a gene; V was cut back by 5 bases and J by 5 bases. This chain's CDR3 is CASSPGSGGHWNEKLFF. The CDR3 region has the DNA TGTGCCAGCAGTCCGGGCTCAGGGGGCCATTGGAATGAAAAACTGTTTTTT.